One sample yielded the 6 T cell receptor beta chains listed below, sequenced in a study of T-cell reconstitution after alpha-beta-depleted transplantation in children. TCRbeta library construction was performed incorporating unique molecular identifiers. TCRdb ran MiXCR on the PCR reads and lists one entry per CDR3 protein. The data hold about 980,000 distinct CDR3 sequences, with less than 30% observed a single time. This specimen consisted of PBMCs, mostly from graft donor cells, obtained 360 days after TCRalphabeta/CD19-depleted stem cell transplant. The receptors originated from a boy under two years old who had a stem cell transplant for SCID, so the T cells may come from the graft donor.

This chain uses TRBV7-9 with TRBJ1-5; 7 bases match TRBD1. The germline V gene has CDR1 SEHNR and CDR2 FQNEAQ (reference sequence). The V gene end was trimmed by 8 bases and the J gene end by 0 bases; junction bases not matched to a gene: 19. This CDR3 has 19 amino acids. As DNA, the CDR3 is TGTGCCAGCCGTCTTGGTGGGGGACAGATAAAAAATAGCAATCAGCCCCAGCATTTT. This encodes CASRLGGGQIKNSNQPQHF.

The chain has TRBV7-8 and TRBJ1-2, with 9 bases fitting TRBD1. The germline gives CDR1 SGHVS, CDR2 FQNEAQ. Unmatched junction bases numbered 6, after V lost 4 bases and J lost 3 bases. CDR3 length: 15 amino acids. CDR3 protein: CASSSGTGLDYGYTF. Here the CDR3 DNA reads TGTGCCAGCAGCTCGGGGACAGGGCTGGACTATGGCTACACCTTC.

This clonotype occurred many times. This chain uses TRBV20-1 with TRBJ2-1; TRBD2 matches at 10 bases. Germline CDR1 DFQATT, CDR2 SNEGSKA (reference sequence). This CDR3 has 17 amino acids. The trim removed 3 bases at V and 5 bases at J, leaving 13 bases unmatched. In DNA form, the CDR3 reads TGCAGTGCTAGTGGGCTAGCGGGGGCCGCCAGCAACAATGAGCAGTTCTTC. Amino acids: CSASGLAGAASNNEQFF.

This sequence joins TRBV6-1 and TRBJ2-3, with D possibly TRBD1 on 5 matching bases. Trimming removed 8 bases at V and 1 base at J, with 10 bases between. Per the germline V gene, CDR1 is MNHNS and CDR2 is SASEGT. This CDR3 region has 13 residues. In nucleotides, the CDR3 is TGTGCCAGCTGGGGCAGCCGCACAGATACGCAGTATTTT. Protein: CASWGSRTDTQYF.

V is TRBV5-5 and J is TRBJ2-1; TRBD1 matches 7 bases. Germline CDR1 is SGHKS and CDR2 is YYEKEE (reference sequence). CDR3 length: 13 amino acids. V gave up 4 bases and J gave up 6 bases; unmatched junction bases: 4. In nucleotides, the CDR3 is TGTGCCAGCAGCGCGACAGGGTTCAATGAGCAGTTCTTC. It encodes CASSATGFNEQFF.

This clonotype came up a few times. This rearrangement joins TRBV5-5 to TRBJ2-1, with D possibly being TRBD1 (7 bases). The CDR3 runs 14 residues. CDR1 is SGHKS and CDR2 is YYEKEE in the germline V gene (reference sequence). V was clipped by 7 bases and J by 5 bases, with 16 bases between them. This CDR3 reads CASHSGGLNNEQFF. The CDR3 bases are TGTGCCAGCCACTCAGGGGGGTTGAACAATGAGCAGTTCTTC.